Included here is one TCR beta chain sequence, with context. Its antigen target is currently unknown. Base qualities were left out, and no much larger clone turns up one base away. The sample belongs to a study of OX40 agonist ivuxolimab in advanced cancers. Context from the whole study: Ivuxolimab was a fully human IgG2 agonistic monoclonal antibody targeting the costimulatory receptor OX40 (CD134). Intravenous ivuxolimab was administered to patients every 2 weeks at six dose levels: 0.01, 0.1, 0.3, 1.5, 3 and 10 mg/kg. Of the approximately 50 patients in dose escalation, about 20 had hepatocellular carcinoma, some 15 had melanoma, 9 had renal cell carcinoma and 9 had head and neck cancer. The dose-escalation cohort was roughly 80% male with a mean age of 60 years, ranging from about 23 to 85. Patients were allowed to have had prior anti-PD-1, anti-PD-L1 or anti-CTLA-4 therapy, and 40% of the dose-escalation patients had previously received checkpoint inhibitors. Partial responses occurred in three dose-escalation patients, of whom one had hepatocellular carcinoma and two had cutaneous melanoma. The purpose of peripheral TCRbeta sequencing was to test whether ivuxolimab changed TCR sequence diversity and led to clonal T-cell expansion. The monotherapy dose-escalation portion (N of about 50 patients) of the phase I ivuxolimab trial is reported in the paper. The investigation overall reported the following: In the 0.1-3.0 mg/kg groups, partial responders were among the patients with the lowest normalized peripheral clonal expansion, particularly in CD8+ T cells. After ivuxolimab, expanded clones were on average more numerous among CD8+ T cells than among CD4+ T cells. The antigen specificity of the clonally expanded peripheral T cells was not determined. Low levels of normalized T-cell clonal expansion were also seen in some patients who did not respond. At doses of 0.1 to 3.0 mg/kg, clonal expansion of both CD4+ and CD8+ blood T cells was observed from baseline to week 6.

Patients with autoimmune disease history or receiving systemic immunosuppression were excluded from the trial. In every dose cohort, peripheral blood was drawn for TCR sequencing at baseline, cycle 4 day 1, and cycle 7 day 1. Samples were obtained from an open-label, multicenter, first-in-human phase I dose-escalation trial of ivuxolimab. The trial enrolled adults with locally advanced or metastatic head and neck squamous cell, hepatocellular, melanoma or renal cell carcinoma. CD4+ and CD8+ T cells were sorted separately from peripheral blood before TCR sequencing. Genomic DNA was isolated from the sorted cells so that the TCRbeta CDR3 region could be sequenced. The immunoSEQ Assay was used for sequencing of TCRbeta CDR3 regions. TCRdb provides this immuneACCESS table in a form limited to in-frame rearrangements. Some clones are lacking; in checked studies, under half of them reflect an unresolved V gene, and why the rest are absent is not known. This sample is represented by around 100,000 clones; around 89% of them were singletons. The ten largest account for about 0.16% of the sample.

V is cut back by 0 bases and J by 7 bases, with 11 bases in the junction unmatched. CDR1 and CDR2, looked up from the germline V gene, are SGHTA and FQGNSA. There are 17 amino acids in the CDR3, from cysteine to phenylalanine inclusive. Left in the record is the CDR3 DNA by itself, 51 bases read in frame from the first base. The TCR comes from an adult with an advanced solid tumor such as melanoma, head and neck, liver or kidney cancer. Sequencing used CD4+ or CD8+ T cells sorted from blood, obtained in a trial of the OX40 agonist ivuxolimab. The chain is made from TRBV7-2 and TRBJ1-5; TRBD1 aligns with 8 central bases. The DNA is TGTGCCAGCAGCTTAGCGGGGGGACAGGCCCGGAGACAGCCCCAGCATTTT. It encodes CASSLAGGQARRQPQHF.